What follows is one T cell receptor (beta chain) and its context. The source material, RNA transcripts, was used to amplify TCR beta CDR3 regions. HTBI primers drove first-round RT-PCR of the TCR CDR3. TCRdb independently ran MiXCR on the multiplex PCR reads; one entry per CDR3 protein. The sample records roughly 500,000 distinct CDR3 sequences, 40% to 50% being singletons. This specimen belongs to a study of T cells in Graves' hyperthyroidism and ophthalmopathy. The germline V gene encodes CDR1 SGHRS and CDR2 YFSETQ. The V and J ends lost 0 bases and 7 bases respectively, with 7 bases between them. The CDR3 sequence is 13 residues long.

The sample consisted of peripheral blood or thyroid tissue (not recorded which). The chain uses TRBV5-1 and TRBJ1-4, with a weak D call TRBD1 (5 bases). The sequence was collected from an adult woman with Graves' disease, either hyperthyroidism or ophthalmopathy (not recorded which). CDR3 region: CASSLVGTEKLFF. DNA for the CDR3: TGCGCCAGCAGCTTGGTAGGGACTGAAAAACTGTTTTTT.